This TCR beta chain was retrieved from a study of monozygotic twins with inflammatory bowel disease. Researchers isolated total RNA from whole blood without sorting T cells. In regard to this clonotype: Its antigen is as yet unknown.

Study-wide points: The authors found no support for a single strong IBD-associated signal or clonotype.

Germline CDR1 SQVTM, CDR2 ANQGSEA. The CDR3 extends over 11 amino acids. TCRdb reprocessed the 5' RACE reads and stores each CDR3 protein as one record, lacking DNA. The table for this sample gives around 370,000 distinct CDR3 sequences. The chain links TRBV29-1 to TRBJ1-2. This TCR derives from a human donor with ulcerative colitis or Crohn's disease, or a healthy co-twin of an affected twin (not recorded which). The source material was blood. Here the CDR3 reads CSVISPYGYTF.